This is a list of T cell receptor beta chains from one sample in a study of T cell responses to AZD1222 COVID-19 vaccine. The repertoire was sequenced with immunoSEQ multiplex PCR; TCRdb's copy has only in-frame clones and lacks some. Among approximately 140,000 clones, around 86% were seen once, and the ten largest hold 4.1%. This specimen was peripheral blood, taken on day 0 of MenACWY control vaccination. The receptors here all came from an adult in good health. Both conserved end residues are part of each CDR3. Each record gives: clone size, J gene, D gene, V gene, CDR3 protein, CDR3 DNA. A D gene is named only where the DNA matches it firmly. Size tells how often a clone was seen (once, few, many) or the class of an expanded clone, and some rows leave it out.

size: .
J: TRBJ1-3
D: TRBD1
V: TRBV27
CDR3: CASSSTGAFGNTIYF
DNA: TGTGCCAGCAGCAGCACAGGGGCCTTCGGAAACACCATATATTTT

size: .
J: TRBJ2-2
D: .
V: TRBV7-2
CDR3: CASSFHDRAWTGELFF
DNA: TGTGCCAGCAGCTTCCACGATAGGGCGTGGACCGGGGAGCTGTTTTTT

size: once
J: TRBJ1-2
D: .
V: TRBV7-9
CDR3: CASSFGLSSYGYTF
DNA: TGTGCCAGCAGCTTCGGGCTTTCATCCTATGGCTACACCTTC

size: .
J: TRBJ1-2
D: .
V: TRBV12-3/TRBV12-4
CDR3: CASRRVYGYTF
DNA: TGTGCCAGCAGGAGGGTCTATGGCTACACCTTC

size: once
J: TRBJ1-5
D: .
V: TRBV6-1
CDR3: CASSEYQAARGNQPQHF
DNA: TGTGCCAGCAGTGAATATCAGGCGGCTAGGGGCAATCAGCCCCAGCATTTT

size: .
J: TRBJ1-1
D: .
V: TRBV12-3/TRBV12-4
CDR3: CASSPEGYSEAFF
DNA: TGTGCCAGCAGTCCCGAGGGTTATAGTGAAGCTTTCTTT

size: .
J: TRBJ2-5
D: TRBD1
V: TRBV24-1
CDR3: CATLGGQGEGQETQYF
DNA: TGTGCCACCCTAGGAGGACAGGGCGAGGGCCAAGAGACCCAGTACTTC

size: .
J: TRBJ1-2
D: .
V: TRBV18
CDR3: CASRQTLGNYGYTF
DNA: TGTGCCAGCCGTCAGACCCTTGGAAATTATGGCTACACCTTC

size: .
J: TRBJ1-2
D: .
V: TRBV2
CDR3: CASSGQALGGYTF
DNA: TGTGCCAGCAGTGGACAGGCCTTGGGTGGCTACACCTTC

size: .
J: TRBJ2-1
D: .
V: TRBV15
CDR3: CATSRGTVPGGEQFF
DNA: TGTGCCACCAGCAGGGGGACGGTCCCAGGCGGTGAGCAGTTCTTC

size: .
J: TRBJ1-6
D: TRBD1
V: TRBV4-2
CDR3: CASSQDLVGGQGSGHNSPLHF
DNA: TGTGCCAGCAGCCAAGATTTAGTAGGGGGACAGGGTTCGGGGCATAATTCACCCCTCCACTTT

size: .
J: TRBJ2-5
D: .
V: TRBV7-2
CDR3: CASSSGWETQYF
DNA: TGTGCCAGCAGTAGCGGCTGGGAGACCCAGTACTTC

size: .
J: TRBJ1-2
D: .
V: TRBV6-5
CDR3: CASSYGQGFRYGYTF
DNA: TGTGCCAGCAGTTACGGGCAGGGCTTTCGTTATGGCTACACCTTC

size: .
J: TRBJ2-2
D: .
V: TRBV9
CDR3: CASSVAPGGGRTGELFF
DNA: TGTGCCAGCAGCGTAGCCCCAGGGGGAGGGCGGACCGGGGAGCTGTTTTTT

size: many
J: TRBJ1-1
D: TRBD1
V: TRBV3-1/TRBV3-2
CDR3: CASSQLSGTGFMNTEAFF
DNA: TGTGCCAGCAGTCAACTATCAGGGACAGGGTTTATGAACACTGAAGCTTTCTTT

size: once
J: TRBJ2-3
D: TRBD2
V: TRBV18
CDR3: CASSPPLGGGSTDTQYF
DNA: TGTGCCAGCTCACCCCCACTCGGGGGGGGGAGCACAGATACGCAGTATTTT

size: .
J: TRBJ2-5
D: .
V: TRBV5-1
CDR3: CASSLGVRREQYF
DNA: TGCGCCAGCAGCTTGGGGGTCAGGAGAGAGCAGTACTTC

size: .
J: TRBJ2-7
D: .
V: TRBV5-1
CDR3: CASSSVGAPYEQYF
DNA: TGCGCCAGCAGCTCCGTGGGGGCCCCCTACGAGCAGTACTTC

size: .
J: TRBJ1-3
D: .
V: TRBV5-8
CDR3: CASSQAQRGDTIYF
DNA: TGTGCCAGCAGCCAGGCCCAACGTGGGGACACCATATATTTT

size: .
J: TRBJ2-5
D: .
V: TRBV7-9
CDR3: CASSLAQEVKTQYF
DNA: TGTGCCAGCAGCTTGGCCCAAGAGGTGAAGACCCAGTACTTC

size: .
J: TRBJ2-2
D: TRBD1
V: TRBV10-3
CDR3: CAISPRTGVAGELFF
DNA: TGTGCCATCAGCCCCAGGACAGGGGTGGCCGGGGAGCTGTTTTTT

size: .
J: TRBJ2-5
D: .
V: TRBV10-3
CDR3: CAISEPLAGDLQETQYF
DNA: TGTGCCATCAGTGAGCCCCTGGCAGGGGACCTCCAAGAGACCCAGTACTTC

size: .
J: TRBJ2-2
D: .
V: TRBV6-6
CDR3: CASSYSRGATAGELFF
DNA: TGTGCCAGCAGTTACTCGAGGGGGGCCACTGCCGGGGAGCTGTTTTTT

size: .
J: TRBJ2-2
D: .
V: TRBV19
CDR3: CASSRRATGELFF
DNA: TGTGCCAGTAGTCGGCGGGCCACCGGGGAGCTGTTTTTT

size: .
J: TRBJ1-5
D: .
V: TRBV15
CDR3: CATSTGGYQPQHF
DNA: TGTGCCACCAGCACCGGGGGGTATCAGCCCCAGCATTTT

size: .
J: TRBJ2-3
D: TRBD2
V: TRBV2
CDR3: CASSLETSGGTSTDTQYF
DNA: TGTGCCAGCAGTTTGGAGACTAGCGGGGGGACTAGCACAGATACGCAGTATTTT

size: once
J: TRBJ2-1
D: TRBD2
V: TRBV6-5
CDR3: CANPHSGGAGNEQFF
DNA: TGTGCCAACCCTCATAGCGGGGGGGCGGGTAATGAGCAGTTCTTC

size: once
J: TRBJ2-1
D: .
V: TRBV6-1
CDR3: CASSGGTFRSYNEQFF
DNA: TGTGCCAGCAGTGGCGGGACTTTCCGATCCTACAATGAGCAGTTCTTC

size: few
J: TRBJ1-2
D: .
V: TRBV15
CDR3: CATSPDRAMINYGYTF
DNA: TGTGCCACCAGCCCGGATAGGGCGATGATAAACTATGGCTACACCTTC

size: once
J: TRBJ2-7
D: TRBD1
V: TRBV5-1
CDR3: CASSLVDRGREQYF
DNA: TGCGCCAGCAGCTTGGTGGACAGGGGGAGGGAGCAGTACTTC

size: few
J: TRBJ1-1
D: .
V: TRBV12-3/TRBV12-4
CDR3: CASSFTANTEAFF
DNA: TGTGCCAGCAGTTTCACCGCTAACACTGAAGCTTTCTTT

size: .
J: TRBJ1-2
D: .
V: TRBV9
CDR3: CASSETGIGPGGYTF
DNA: TGTGCCAGCAGCGAAACAGGGATCGGCCCCGGGGGCTACACCTTC

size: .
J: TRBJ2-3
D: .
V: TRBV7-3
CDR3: CASSSRTARTDTQYF
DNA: TGTGCCAGCAGCTCCAGGACAGCTCGCACAGATACGCAGTATTTT

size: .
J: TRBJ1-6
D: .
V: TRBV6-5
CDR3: CASSSLRDRSNSPLHF
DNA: TGTGCCAGCAGTTCCCTGAGGGATAGGAGTAATTCACCCCTCCACTTT

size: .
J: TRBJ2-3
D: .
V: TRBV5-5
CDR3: CASSLARISGGASTDTQYF
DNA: TGTGCCAGCAGCTTGGCCCGGATATCAGGGGGGGCCTCCACGGATACGCAGTATTTT

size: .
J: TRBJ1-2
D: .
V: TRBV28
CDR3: CASSLHSTRLGYTF
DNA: TGTGCCAGCAGCCTACACAGCACCCGGCTAGGCTACACCTTC

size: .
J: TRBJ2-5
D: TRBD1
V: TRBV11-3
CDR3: CASSLSQDRGQETQYF
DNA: TGTGCCAGCAGCTTATCCCAGGACAGGGGCCAAGAGACCCAGTACTTC